The clone carrying this T cell receptor beta chain has a handful of counts. The antigen remains unidentified. These data originate in a study of cytomegalovirus exposure and HLA in healthy donors. Study outcomes and limitations: Prior analysis indicated that the majority of TCR beta V segments exhibited productivity approximately 90% or approximately 30% of the time.

The PCR was carried out with 60 Vbeta primers and 13 Jbeta primers. TCRdb's table, derived via immunoSEQ multiplex PCR, lists solely in-frame clones and lacks some. The sample consists of approximately 100,000 clones, under 85% of them appearing once. The sequence came from a woman in her thirties or forties in good health and CMV-seronegative. Sequenced sample: PBMCs.

The CDR3 DNA is TGTGCCAGCAGCCCGGTACGGGAGAACACCGGGGAGCTGTTTTTT. Amino acid sequence: CASSPVRENTGELFF. This sequence joins TRBV7-9 and TRBJ2-2, with TRBD2 as a possible D gene (5 bases). This CDR3 region has 15 residues. Germline V gene sequence: CDR1 SEHNR, CDR2 FQNEAQ (reference sequence). Trimming took off 5 bases at V and 1 base at J, with 11 bases between the two ends.